Below, one T cell receptor beta chain is given with its context. Its antigen remains unidentified. This may be a read error: a much more frequent sequence differs by one nucleotide. Different DNA sequences within this sample yield the same CDR3. Naive CD8 cells were CD45RO-negative, positively selected for CCR7, excluding terminally differentiated effector memory CD45RA+ cells. The donors were adults (healthy and HIV-negative) with no recent acute infections or vaccinations. Adult Caucasians living in Nashville, Tennessee made up all of the donors. Trimming left V 5 bases short and J 2 bases short, with 4 bases between. Per the germline V gene, CDR1 is MNHNY and CDR2 is SVGAGI (reference sequence). The CDR3 has 12 amino acids. The repertoire was sequenced with immunoSEQ multiplex PCR; TCRdb's copy has only in-frame clones and lacks some. This table holds roughly 1,800,000 clones, about 95% found once.

This sample is part of a study of shared clonotypes between healthy human individuals. Findings of the study overall: Shared across a handful of donors were roughly 4.7% of the naive CD4 clonotypes. Naive subsets typically showed greater estimated richness than memory subsets.

Sequenced material: naive CD8+ T cells sorted from blood. The receptor's source is a man aged 18-30 years in good health. The chain links TRBV6-6 to TRBJ2-1; D is unclear. The CDR3 loop reads CASSPPYNEQFF. The CDR3 coding sequence is TGTGCCAGCAGTCCCCCCTACAATGAGCAGTTCTTC.